The rows below give T cell receptor beta chains drawn from one sample of a study of blood T cell repertoires in COVID-19. Sequencing was performed with immunoSEQ multiplex PCR; in TCRdb, only in-frame clones are kept and a portion is missing. The table shows about 220,000 clones, with 85% to 90% occurring only once. Sequences were obtained from PBMCs or T cells enriched from blood (not recorded which). Receptor source: a woman in her late teens or twenties in a cohort exposed to, infected with or recovered from COVID-19 (not recorded which). The CDR3 runs from the conserved cysteine through the conserved F or W. Each record gives: D gene, V gene, J gene, clone size, CDR3 DNA, CDR3 protein. D genes are given only for firm matches. Some rows mark clone size as missing; the rest say once, few, many or name a class of expanded clone.

.,TRBV27,TRBJ2-1,.,TGTGCCAGCAGTTTACTAGATACCTACAATGAGCAGTTCTTC,CASSLLDTYNEQFF
.,TRBV11-2,TRBJ1-4,.,TGTGCCAGCAGCTTAGACAGGGTTGAAAAACTGTTTTTT,CASSLDRVEKLFF
TRBD2,TRBV10-3,TRBJ2-3,.,TGTGCCATCAGTGGGACTAGCGGGGGGACTCTTAGCACAGATACGCAGTATTTT,CAISGTSGGTLSTDTQYF
.,TRBV19,TRBJ1-5,.,TGTGCCAGTAGTCCGGGCAATCAGCCCCAGCATTTT,CASSPGNQPQHF
TRBD2,TRBV29-1,TRBJ2-7,once,TGCAGCGTTACACTCGGAACGGGAGGCCACTACGAGCAGTACTTC,CSVTLGTGGHYEQYF
TRBD2,TRBV5-1,TRBJ2-3,.,TGCGCCAGCACCCCCAGGGCAGCGGGGGGAACCACAGATACGCAGTATTTT,CASTPRAAGGTTDTQYF
TRBD1,TRBV20-1,TRBJ1-5,.,TGCAGTGCCAGTGGGACAGCTCATAGCAATCAGCCCCAGCATTTT,CSASGTAHSNQPQHF
TRBD2,TRBV19,TRBJ2-7,.,TGTGCCAGTAGCCTAGCGGGGGTCTTGTACGAGCAGTACTTC,CASSLAGVLYEQYF
TRBD1,TRBV2,TRBJ1-1,.,TGTGCCAGCAGTGAAGCCGACAGGGGGTCCTGGTTT,CASSEADRGSWF
TRBD1,TRBV6-5,TRBJ1-2,.,TGTGCCAGCATTAGGACAGGAGAGAACTATGGCTACACCTTC,CASIRTGENYGYTF
TRBD2,TRBV5-1,TRBJ2-1,.,TGCGCCAGCAGCCCTCAGGGACTAGGCTCCTACAATGAGCAGTTCTTC,CASSPQGLGSYNEQFF
.,TRBV11-3,TRBJ2-7,.,TGTGCCAGCAGTCAGGTGTACGAGCAGTACTTC,CASSQVYEQYF
TRBD2,TRBV5-1,TRBJ2-1,.,TGCGCCAGCAGCTTGGTAGCGGGAGAAATCTACAATGAGCAGTTCTTC,CASSLVAGEIYNEQFF
.,TRBV7-6,TRBJ1-3,.,TGTGCCAGCAGCCTACAGGGAACAGGTGGAAACACCATATATTTT,CASSLQGTGGNTIYF
TRBD2,TRBV14,TRBJ2-1,.,TGTGCCAGCAGCCAAGGACGACTAGCGGCTAGGAATGAGCAGTTCTTC,CASSQGRLAARNEQFF
.,TRBV6-5,TRBJ1-4,.,TGTGCCAGCAGTCACTTAGGACAGCGTAATGAAAAACTGTTTTTT,CASSHLGQRNEKLFF
TRBD2,TRBV28,TRBJ2-3,.,TGTGCCAGCAGTGAACGGCGGGGGTCTAGCACAGATACGCAGTATTTT,CASSERRGSSTDTQYF
TRBD2,TRBV9,TRBJ2-2,.,TGTGCCAGCAGCGTAGGGGGACTAGCGAGTCTCACCGGGGAGCTGTTTTTT,CASSVGGLASLTGELFF
TRBD1,TRBV2,TRBJ2-2,few,TGTGCCAGCAGTCCTGGACAGGGTGTCGGGGAGCTGTTTTTT,CASSPGQGVGELFF
.,TRBV3-1/TRBV3-2,TRBJ2-1,.,TGTGCCAGCAGCCAAGAGTCGACTGCGAGAGGGGAGCAGTTCTTC,CASSQESTARGEQFF
.,TRBV19,TRBJ1-5,.,TGTGCCAGTAGCCCGGGGAATAGCAATCAGCCCCAGCATTTT,CASSPGNSNQPQHF
.,TRBV13,TRBJ2-3,.,TGTGCCAGCAGTACAGCTAGGCAGGGGATTCCAGATACGCAGTATTTT,CASSTARQGIPDTQYF
.,TRBV9,TRBJ2-3,.,TGTGCCAGCAGCGTAGATCCAGGGGCAGATACGCAGTATTTT,CASSVDPGADTQYF
.,TRBV19,TRBJ1-1,.,TGTGCCAGTAGTTCGGGGGGCCGGGAAGCTTTCTTT,CASSSGGREAFF
.,TRBV27,TRBJ2-7,.,TGTGCCAGCAGTTTGGACAGAGGGGCTTACGAGCAGTACTTC,CASSLDRGAYEQYF
.,TRBV5-1,TRBJ1-1,.,TGCGCCAGCAGCCGAGGTACAGGTTTCGGGAACACTGAAGCTTTCTTT,CASSRGTGFGNTEAFF
TRBD2,TRBV11-3,TRBJ2-1,.,TGTGCCAGCAGCTTAGAGACTAGCGGTGGGAATGAGCAGTTCTTC,CASSLETSGGNEQFF
TRBD2,TRBV7-9,TRBJ2-2,once,TGTGCCAGCAGCCTCTTGGGGGGGGACACCGGGGAGCTGTTTTTT,CASSLLGGDTGELFF
.,TRBV28,TRBJ2-5,.,TGTGCCAGCAATAAAGGTTGGGGGCCAGAGACCCAGTACTTC,CASNKGWGPETQYF
TRBD1,TRBV28,TRBJ2-5,.,TGTGCCAGCAGCCCAGACGGACAGGGCTACCAAGAGACCCAGTACTTC,CASSPDGQGYQETQYF
.,TRBV21-1,TRBJ2-7,.,TGTGCCAGCACTATTGGGACAGCAGTTATCCACTCCTACGAGCAGTACTTC,CASTIGTAVIHSYEQYF
TRBD1,TRBV7-9,TRBJ1-2,once,TGTGCCAGCAGCTACAGGGACAGGGGGTACTATGGCTACACCTTC,CASSYRDRGYYGYTF
TRBD1,TRBV27,TRBJ1-2,.,TGTGCCAGCAGTTCTTGGACAGGGAATTCCCTTTATGGCTACACCTTC,CASSSWTGNSLYGYTF
.,TRBV11-2,TRBJ1-1,.,TGTGCCAGCAGCTTAGGTTCCGAACCGCGGTTGGGAGCTTTCTTT,CASSLGSEPRLGAFF
.,TRBV2,TRBJ1-5,.,TGTGCCAGCAGTGACCGAGGGGGACAGCCCCAGCATTTT,CASSDRGGQPQHF
.,TRBV19,TRBJ1-2,few,TGTGGGGTGGGTGGGGGCCTCTATGGCTACACCTTC,CGVGGGLYGYTF
.,TRBV28,TRBJ1-2,.,TGTGCCAGCAAGAGGGGGATCGCCTATGGCTACACCTTC,CASKRGIAYGYTF
.,TRBV15,TRBJ2-2,.,TGTGCCACCAGCATAGCGCCGAACACCGGGGAGCTGTTTTTT,CATSIAPNTGELFF
TRBD2,TRBV2,TRBJ2-1,.,TGTGCCAGCAGTATTAGCGGGAGCTCCTACAATGAGCAGTTCTTC,CASSISGSSYNEQFF
.,TRBV14,TRBJ2-2,.,TGTGCCAGCAGCCAAGACAGGGTTCGCACCGGGGAGCTGTTTTTT,CASSQDRVRTGELFF
TRBD1,TRBV19,TRBJ1-2,.,TGTGCCAGTAGTATTTGGGGACAGGGGGCTGCTAACTATGGCTACACCTTC,CASSIWGQGAANYGYTF
.,TRBV24-1,TRBJ1-1,.,TGTGCCACCAGTGATATTAGGAACACTGAAGCTTTCTTT,CATSDIRNTEAFF
.,TRBV5-1,TRBJ1-5,.,TGCGCCAGCAGCCCAGATCCGGGGAATCAGCCCCAGCATTTT,CASSPDPGNQPQHF
TRBD1,TRBV19,TRBJ1-5,.,TGTGCCACGGGACAGTACAATCAGCCCCAGCATTTT,CATGQYNQPQHF
TRBD2,TRBV12-3/TRBV12-4,TRBJ2-5,.,TGTGCCAGCAGAACTAGCGGAGAGACCCAGTACTTC,CASRTSGETQYF
.,TRBV3-1/TRBV3-2,TRBJ1-1,.,TGTGCCAGCAGCCAAGAACGGGAAGCGAGCGGTGAAGCTTTCTTT,CASSQEREASGEAFF
.,TRBV20-1,TRBJ2-7,.,TGCAGTGCTAGTATGGGTCTAGCCTACGAGCAGTACTTC,CSASMGLAYEQYF
TRBD1,TRBV19,TRBJ2-1,.,TGTGCCAGTGCCTGGGGACAGCAAAACAATGAGCAGTTCTTC,CASAWGQQNNEQFF